This is a list of T cell receptor beta chains from one sample in a study of cytomegalovirus exposure and HLA in healthy donors. Sequencing used immunoSEQ multiplex PCR; TCRdb keeps in-frame clones, though not all of them. The table lists about 190,000 clones. The sequenced sample consisted of PBMCs. All receptors derive from a man aged 25-45 years in good health and CMV-seronegative. CDR3s include the opening cysteine and the closing phenylalanine or tryptophan. D genes are given only for firm matches.

CDR3 protein	CDR3 DNA	V gene	J gene	D gene
CASSPFDTGVVSQHF	TGTGCCAGCAGCCCCTTCGACACCGGGGTAGTCTCCCAGCATTTT	TRBV5-8	TRBJ1-5	-
CASSYGAGTEAFF	TGTGCCAGCAGTTACGGGGCAGGAACTGAAGCTTTCTTT	TRBV6-5	TRBJ1-1	-
CASSGQQGRNEKLFF	TGTGCCAGCAGCGGACAACAGGGAAGGAATGAAAAACTGTTTTTT	TRBV14	TRBJ1-4	-
CASSYSSAGQQETQYF	TGTGCCAGCAGTTACTCGAGTGCGGGACAGCAAGAGACCCAGTACTTC	TRBV6-5	TRBJ2-5	-
CASSLAPDTTTDTQYF	TGCGCCAGCAGCTTGGCCCCAGACACGACCACAGATACGCAGTATTTT	TRBV5-1	TRBJ2-3	-
CASRITGSNQPQHF	TGTGCCAGCAGGATTACAGGGAGCAATCAGCCCCAGCATTTT	TRBV7-2	TRBJ1-5	-
CASSLSGSRGYTF	TGTGCCAGCAGCTTAAGCGGGAGTCGGGGCTACACCTTC	TRBV7-2	TRBJ1-2	-
CSGRDGQETQYF	TGCAGCGGGCGGGACGGACAAGAGACCCAGTACTTC	TRBV29-1	TRBJ2-5	-
CASSLGKDGRREAFF	TGTGCCAGCAGCTTAGGGAAGGACGGACGGCGGGAGGCTTTCTTT	TRBV11-2	TRBJ1-1	-
CAISESRGAIGLQYNEQFF	TGTGCCATCAGTGAATCTCGGGGGGCTATAGGCCTACAATACAATGAGCAGTTCTTC	TRBV10-3	TRBJ2-1	-
CASSFFLGLAEAYEQYF	TGTGCCAGCAGCTTTTTTTTAGGACTAGCGGAGGCCTACGAGCAGTACTTC	TRBV5-5	TRBJ2-7	TRBD2
CASGTGADTQYF	TGTGCCAGTGGGACAGGGGCAGATACGCAGTATTTT	TRBV19	TRBJ2-3	TRBD1
CASSLVANWGYTF	TGTGCCAGCAGCTTAGTTGCCAACTGGGGCTACACCTTC	TRBV7-9	TRBJ1-2	-
CASSQDGEGTGSEKLFF	TGCGCCAGCAGCCAAGATGGAGAGGGGACAGGGAGTGAAAAACTGTTTTTT	TRBV4-3	TRBJ1-4	TRBD1
CASSLAGLNQPQHF	TGTGCCAGCAGTTTAGCAGGGCTCAATCAGCCCCAGCATTTT	TRBV27	TRBJ1-5	-
CASSLFIPGTGSPGELFF	TGCGCCAGCAGCTTATTCATCCCGGGGACAGGGTCCCCCGGGGAGCTGTTTTTT	TRBV5-1	TRBJ2-2	TRBD1
CASRKGTSGNTIYF	TGCGCCAGCAGAAAGGGGACATCTGGAAACACCATATATTTT	TRBV5-1	TRBJ1-3	-
CASSLGRDRGTDTQYF	TGTGCCAGCAGCTTGGGTCGGGACAGGGGCACAGATACGCAGTATTTT	TRBV5-4	TRBJ2-3	TRBD1
CAWAVGWDTEAFF	TGTGCCTGGGCGGTAGGCTGGGACACTGAAGCTTTCTTT	TRBV30	TRBJ1-1	-
CSAKEQVEYF	TGCAGTGCTAAAGAACAGGTAGAGTACTTC	TRBV20-1	TRBJ2-5	-
CASSPLPGTTEAFF	TGCGCCAGCAGCCCCCTGCCCGGGACAACTGAAGCTTTCTTT	TRBV5-1	TRBJ1-1	-
CASSLWASSYEQYF	TGTGCCAGCAGTTTATGGGCCAGCTCCTACGAGCAGTACTTC	TRBV27	TRBJ2-7	-
CASSLSASGRYNEQFF	TGTGCCAGCAGTTTATCCGCTAGCGGGAGGTACAATGAGCAGTTCTTC	TRBV28	TRBJ2-1	TRBD2
CASSFWGGGVAKNIQYF	TGTGCCAGCAGTTTCTGGGGGGGTGGTGTAGCCAAAAACATTCAGTACTTC	TRBV28	TRBJ2-4	TRBD2
CSVEVTYGTGRVTEAFF	TGCAGCGTTGAGGTAACGTACGGGACAGGGCGGGTCACTGAAGCTTTCTTT	TRBV29-1	TRBJ1-1	TRBD1
CAWRRGLHSYEQYF	TGTGCCTGGAGAAGGGGACTCCACTCCTACGAGCAGTACTTC	TRBV30	TRBJ2-7	-
CASSLAKGLAGGETQYF	TGCGCCAGCAGCTTGGCCAAGGGACTAGCGGGAGGCGAGACCCAGTACTTC	TRBV5-1	TRBJ2-5	TRBD2